These 22 T cell receptor beta chains came from one sample sequenced in a study of blood T cell repertoires in COVID-19. Clones were read by immunoSEQ multiplex PCR, and TCRdb kept only the in-frame ones, dropping some. This sample yields around 480,000 clones, of which 88% are seen a single time; over 10% belongs to the top ten. What was sequenced was peripheral blood. The receptors were gathered from a woman aged 50 to 65 with COVID-19, enrolled during active disease.

V usage is TRBV7-2 and J usage is TRBJ1-2; D gene unclear. V lost 2 bases, J lost 1 base, and 11 bases lay in between. Germline-derived CDR1 and CDR2 are SGHTA and FQGNSA. This CDR3 region has 15 residues. In DNA, the CDR3 is TGTGCCAGCAGCTTATTGGCAGCGTATAACTATGGCTACACCTTC. This gives the protein CASSLLAAYNYGYTF.

The chain couples TRBV5-8 to TRBJ1-2, with TRBD1 as a possible D gene (6 bases). The V gene's germline CDR1 is SGHTS and CDR2 YDEGEE. The CDR3 loop spans 14 amino acids. Trimming removed 4 bases at V and 2 bases at J, with 12 bases between. The CDR3 region is CASSPRTVNYGYTF. For the CDR3, the DNA is TGTGCCAGCAGCCCGCGGACAGTGAACTATGGCTACACCTTC.

The chain is built from TRBV2 and TRBJ2-2; D unclear. The CDR3 totals 14 residues. Germline CDR1 SNHLY, CDR2 FYNNEI. V lost 9 bases and J lost 8, with 19 bases in between. The chain's CDR3 is CASEPRLYGGELFF. CDR3 sequence (DNA): TGTGCCAGTGAGCCCCGTCTATACGGGGGGGAGCTGTTTTTT.

V usage is TRBV6-5 and J usage is TRBJ2-5; TRBD1 is a possible D gene (6 bases). V was clipped by 0 bases and J by 1 base, with 9 bases between them. The CDR3 has 15 residues. The germline V gene encodes CDR1 MNHEY and CDR2 SVGAGI. The CDR3: CASSYSTGTQETQYF. For the CDR3, the DNA is TGTGCCAGCAGTTACTCAACAGGGACCCAAGAGACCCAGTACTTC.

The rearrangement links TRBV10-2 to TRBJ1-1; weak D call: TRBD1 (5 bases). This CDR3 comprises 13 residues. The germline gives CDR1 WSHSY, CDR2 SAAADI. V shed 6 bases and J shed 4 bases, with 12 bases lying between them. The CDR3 protein is CASSNGGGTEAFF. Here the CDR3 DNA reads TGCGCCAGCAGCAACGGGGGAGGCACTGAAGCTTTCTTT.

The rearrangement joins TRBV4-1 to TRBJ2-1, with TRBD2 matching 8 bases. With 4 bases clipped from V and 7 bases from J, the junction kept 9 bases outside the gene matches. The length of the CDR3 is 15 residues. Germline values: CDR1 MGHRA, CDR2 YSYEKL. The DNA for the CDR3 is TGCGCCAGCAGCCGTGGACTAGCTGCGTGGAATGAGCAGTTCTTC. This encodes CASSRGLAAWNEQFF.

The chain is built from TRBV5-6 and TRBJ1-2; TRBD1 agrees at 8 bases. Germline V gene sequence: CDR1 SGHDT, CDR2 YYEEEE. This CDR3 spans 17 amino acids. The trim removed 4 bases at V and 2 bases at J, leaving 13 bases unmatched. The CDR3 DNA reads as TGTGCCAGCAGCCTTGGGACAGGCGGGGTTCACAACTATGGCTACACCTTC. Its protein is CASSLGTGGVHNYGYTF.

This chain links TRBV2 with TRBJ2-7; TRBD2 matches at 7 bases. Germline lookup yields CDR1 SNHLY and CDR2 FYNNEI. Germline trimming cut 6 bases from V and 6 bases from J; bases unmatched to any gene: 8. There are 13 residues in the CDR3. The CDR3 sequence is CASRRETPLEQYF. As DNA, the CDR3 is TGTGCCAGCAGGCGGGAGACTCCCCTCGAGCAGTACTTC. Combining the CDR3 with reference TRBV2 and TRBJ2-7 gives the whole variable domain EPEVTQTPSHQVTQMGQEVILRCVPISNHLYFYWYRQILGQKVEFLVSFYNNEISEKSEIFDDQFSVERPDGSNFTLKIRSTKLEDSAMYFCASRRETPLEQYFGPGTRLTVT.

The chain combines TRBV5-1 with TRBJ1-4, with 7 bases that match TRBD1. Looked up from germline, CDR1 is SGHRS and CDR2 is YFSETQ. V trimming: 5 bases; J trimming: 7 bases; junction bases outside the gene matches: 14. CDR3 length: 16 residues. CDR3 protein: CASRSGGGSFGEKLFF. DNA of the CDR3: TGCGCCAGCAGGTCAGGGGGTGGAAGTTTTGGTGAAAAACTGTTTTTT.

The rearrangement uses TRBV6-1 and TRBJ1-5; D perhaps matches TRBD1 (5 bases). Looked up from germline, CDR1 is MNHNS and CDR2 is SASEGT. Trimming stripped 1 base from V and 7 bases from J, with 11 bases between. The CDR3 extends over 14 amino acids. In nucleotides, the CDR3 is TGTGCCAGCAGTGAAGTAGGGGTTCGGCAGCCCCAGCATTTT. Encoded protein: CASSEVGVRQPQHF.

This clone was detected only once. The rearrangement joins TRBV11-2 to TRBJ1-6, with TRBD1 matching 8 bases. The germline V gene encodes CDR1 SGHAT and CDR2 FQNNGV. The CDR3 runs 16 residues. The trim removed 5 bases at V and 8 bases at J, leaving 11 bases unmatched. The CDR3 loop is CASSLGQGRRDSPLHF. The DNA for the CDR3 is TGTGCCAGCAGCCTAGGACAGGGCAGAAGGGATTCACCCCTCCACTTT.

This clone was recorded once. This chain connects TRBV4-1 to TRBJ1-1, with D perhaps matching TRBD1 (6 bases). V lost 4 bases and J lost 7, with 19 bases in between. The CDR3 runs to 15 residues. The germline CDR1 and CDR2 sequences are MGHRA and YSYEKL. The CDR3 nucleotides are TGCGCCAGCAGCCCGCAAGGGGGTTTTTGGGATGAAGCTTTCTTT. Protein sequence: CASSPQGGFWDEAFF.

The genes are TRBV7-2 and TRBJ1-6; no clear D gene. The CDR3 has 17 residues. Germline CDR1 and CDR2: SGHTA and FQGNSA. V dropped 5 bases and J dropped 5 bases, with 19 bases sitting between them. In nucleotides, the CDR3 is TGTGCCAGCAGCCCCGGGAACTCGGTGCGAGATAATTCACCCCTCCACTTT. Protein: CASSPGNSVRDNSPLHF.

The rearrangement uses TRBV20-1 and TRBJ2-1; the D is unclear. The length of the CDR3 is 11 residues. Deletions cut 6 bases from V and 7 bases from J, with 10 bases between. Germline assignment: CDR1 DFQATT and CDR2 SNEGSKA (reference sequence). CDR3 coding DNA: TGCAGTGCCTTCGAGGTGAATGAGCAGTTCTTC. The encoded protein is CSAFEVNEQFF.

This clone was seen just once. V and J are TRBV27 and TRBJ2-3, with D possibly TRBD1 on 6 matching bases. CDR1 is MNHEY and CDR2 is SMNVEV in the germline V gene (reference sequence). V lost 4 bases and J 2 bases, leaving 13 bases between the germline ends. The CDR3 is 15 amino acids. This CDR3 is CASSWGQSFTDTQYF. CDR3 nucleotides: TGTGCCAGCAGTTGGGGGCAGTCATTCACAGATACGCAGTATTTT.

On this clone itself: The same CDR3 arises from other DNA sequences in this sample as well. The chain recombines TRBV29-1 with TRBJ1-1; 7 nucleotides align to TRBD1. Germline V CDR1 and CDR2: SQVTM, ANQGSEA. Losses at the gene ends were 2 bases for V and 4 bases for J; bases not matched to a gene: 1. This CDR3 contains 12 residues. The CDR3 sequence is CSVEQGGTEAFF. In nucleotides, the CDR3 is TGCAGCGTTGAACAGGGGGGCACTGAAGCTTTCTTT.

The chain employs TRBV27 and TRBJ2-7; TRBD1 is a possible D gene (5 bases). CDR3 length: 13 amino acids. V lost 3 bases and J 3 bases, leaving 9 bases between the germline ends. Germline assignment: CDR1 MNHEY and CDR2 SMNVEV (reference sequence). This chain's CDR3 is CASSFERGYEQYF. The DNA for the CDR3 is TGTGCCAGCAGTTTTGAAAGGGGCTACGAGCAGTACTTC.

This clone appeared a single time. The genes are TRBV29-1 and TRBJ2-6, with D possibly being TRBD2 (6 bases). Germline lookup yields CDR1 SQVTM and CDR2 ANQGSEA. Trimming took 4 bases from V and 3 from J, leaving 10 bases between them. This CDR3 is 14 amino acids long. CDR3 sequence (DNA): TGCAGCGTTGGGTGGGGAGGTGGGGCCAACGTCCTGACTTTC. It translates to CSVGWGGGANVLTF. Full variable domain (remainder filled in from reference TRBV29-1 and TRBJ2-6): SAVISQKPSRDICQRGTSLTIQCQVDSQVTMMFWYRQQPGQSLTLIATANQGSEATYESGFVIDKFPISRPNLTFSTLTVSNMSPEDSSIYLCSVGWGGGANVLTFGAGSRLTVL.

Turning to this clone: Other DNA sequences in the sample encode the same CDR3. The rearrangement uses TRBV27 and TRBJ2-7; 9 positions agree with TRBD2. Losses at the gene ends were 2 bases for V and 4 bases for J; bases not matched to a gene: 3. The germline gives CDR1 MNHEY, CDR2 SMNVEV (reference sequence). The CDR3 has 14 amino acids. CDR3 amino acids: CASSLRGGVYEQYF. CDR3 nucleotides: TGTGCCAGCAGTTTACGCGGGGGGGTATACGAGCAGTACTTC.

V gene TRBV2 combines with J gene TRBJ1-5; maybe TRBD1 (5 bases). Germline V gives CDR1 SNHLY, CDR2 FYNNEI. The length of the CDR3 is 13 residues. V gave up 4 bases and J gave up 7 bases, with 11 bases separating them. The CDR3 sequence: CASSGRVEQPQHF. CDR3 in DNA: TGTGCCAGCAGTGGCAGGGTGGAACAGCCCCAGCATTTT.

Worth noting for this clone: The junction departs from germline at one end; a sequencing error may be responsible. In DNA form, the CDR3 reads TGTGCCAGCAGTGGGGCGTATTCGCCACCCTTCTTT. This encodes CASSGAYSPPFF. The rearrangement uses TRBV25-1 and TRBJ1-6; D is unclear. In germline, CDR1 is MGHDK, CDR2 SYGVNS. The CDR3 contains 12 residues.

The chain has TRBV3-1 (or the pseudogene TRBV3-2) and TRBJ1-2, with D possibly TRBD1 on 6 matching bases. Trimming shortened V by 3 bases and J by 5 bases, and 19 bases separated the two germline ends. This CDR3 spans 16 amino acids. Per germline, CDR1 LGHDT and CDR2 YNNKEL (reference sequence). CDR3 amino acids: CASSHIGQLESYGYTF. The CDR3 DNA follows: TGTGCCAGCAGCCACATCGGACAGCTTGAAAGTTATGGCTACACCTTC.